Each of the 20 T cell receptor beta chains below was sequenced from the same sample in a study of blood T cell repertoires in COVID-19. This table comes from immunoSEQ multiplex PCR, and its TCRdb copy is limited to in-frame clones, with some not included. The sample gives roughly 70,000 clones, about four fifths of which show up once; around 21% is in the top ten. Source material: peripheral blood. Receptors originate from a man aged 65 to 85 with acute or convalescent COVID-19.

V usage is TRBV19 and J usage is TRBJ1-4, with no clear D. The V end lost 3 bases, the J end lost 0 bases, and 5 bases lay between the germline ends. CDR3 length equals 14 residues. Germline CDR1 and CDR2: LNHDA and SQIVND (reference sequence). CDR3 sequence: CASSIGTTNEKLFF. CDR3 in DNA: TGTGCCAGTAGTATCGGTACAACTAATGAAAAACTGTTTTTT. The variable domain in full, completed from reference TRBV19 and TRBJ1-4, reads DGGITQSPKYLFRKEGQNVTLSCEQNLNHDAMYWYRQDPGQGLRLIYYSQIVNDFQKGDIAEGYSVSREKKESFPLTVTSAQKNPTAFYLCASSIGTTNEKLFFGSGTQLSVL.

CDR3 DNA sequence: TGTGCCAGCAGTGGACAGCGGGGGGCTGAAGCTTTCTTT. Its translation: CASSGQRGAEAFF. The chain employs TRBV25-1 and TRBJ1-1; the D gene is possibly TRBD1 (5 bases). This CDR3 is built from 13 residues. Germline CDR1 and CDR2: MGHDK and SYGVNS. V lost 4 bases to trimming and J lost 6 bases, with 12 bases between them.

V and J are TRBV5-6 and TRBJ2-2, with TRBD2 identical over 8 bases. Germline assignment: CDR1 SGHDT and CDR2 YYEEEE. Trimming took 1 base from V and 5 from J; bases not matched to a gene: 10. The CDR3 has 17 amino acids. In DNA form, the CDR3 reads TGTGCCAGCAGCTTGCCATGGGGACTAGTTACTACCGGGGAGCTGTTTTTT. It yields the protein CASSLPWGLVTTGELFF.

V gene TRBV20-1 combines with J gene TRBJ2-5; no definite D call. The CDR3 consists of 11 residues. Germline V gene lookup returns CDR1 DFQATT and CDR2 SNEGSKA (reference sequence). V gave up 7 bases and J gave up 4 bases, with 10 bases separating them. The DNA for the CDR3 is TGCAGTGTAGTCGTAAGAGAGACCCAGTACTTC. Its protein is CSVVVRETQYF.

The sample holds one count of this clone. The chain recombines TRBV2 with TRBJ2-6; 11 nucleotides agree with TRBD1. V shed 8 bases and J 4 bases; nucleotides not matched to a gene: 7. Germline V gene data show CDR1 as SNHLY and CDR2 as FYNNEI. This CDR3 has 16 amino acids. The CDR3 here is CASRGTGGSGANVLTF. CDR3 bases: TGTGCCAGCCGGGGGACAGGGGGATCAGGGGCCAACGTCCTGACTTTC.

The CDR3 loop is CASSYGLDTDTQYF. CDR3 DNA sequence: TGTGCCAGCAGTTACGGGCTCGACACAGATACGCAGTATTTT. V usage is TRBV6-5 and J usage is TRBJ2-3; D is uncertain. The V end was cut by 2 bases, the J end by 2 bases, with 8 bases between. The germline gives CDR1 MNHEY, CDR2 SVGAGI. The CDR3 has 14 amino acids.

This clone was counted once. The chain links TRBV19 to TRBJ2-1, with TRBD2 matching 7 bases. The germline V gene encodes CDR1 LNHDA and CDR2 SQIVND (reference sequence). This CDR3 is built from 13 residues. The V gene end was trimmed by 6 bases and the J gene end by 6 bases; junction bases not matched to a gene: 5. CDR3 DNA: TGTGCCAGTAGACTGACTAGCCGCAATGAGCAGTTCTTC. This translates into CASRLTSRNEQFF.

The chain couples TRBV10-3 to TRBJ2-2; perhaps TRBD1 as D (5 bases). The CDR3 is made up of 16 amino acids. Trimming took off 3 bases at V and 3 bases at J, with 14 bases between the two ends. Germline-derived CDR1 and CDR2 are ENHRY and SYGVKD. DNA of the CDR3: TGTGCCATCAGTGAAGGAGCGATAGGGGACACCGGGGAGCTGTTTTTT. It yields the protein CAISEGAIGDTGELFF.

The chain employs TRBV11-1 and TRBJ2-1; tentatively, D is TRBD1 (6 bases). CDR3 length: 16 amino acids. The germline V and J ends were trimmed by 2 bases and 0 bases, with 11 bases remaining between them. The germline gives CDR1 SGHAT, CDR2 FQDESV (reference sequence). As DNA, the CDR3 is TGTGCCAGCAGCTTACTTGGGGGCCCCTCCTACAATGAGCAGTTCTTC. It translates to CASSLLGGPSYNEQFF.

This clone was observed a handful of times. This rearrangement joins TRBV6-2 or TRBV6-3 to TRBJ1-4; D remains unclear. The germline V gene has CDR1 MNHEY and CDR2 SVGEGT. Deletions cut 6 bases from V and 8 bases from J, with 10 bases between. This CDR3 region has 12 residues. For the CDR3, the DNA is TGTGCCAGCAGCCGGAGGGTGGAAAAACTGTTTTTT. The encoded protein is CASSRRVEKLFF.

The chain joins TRBV7-3 to TRBJ2-3, with TRBD2 matching over 7 bases. The trim removed 1 base at V and 5 bases at J, leaving 6 bases unmatched. Germline V gene data show CDR1 as SGHTA and CDR2 as FQGTGA. The CDR3 length is 15 residues. The CDR3 here is CASSLMGGRGDTQYF. CDR3 nucleotides: TGTGCCAGCAGCTTAATGGGAGGGAGGGGAGATACGCAGTATTTT.

The V gene is TRBV6-9, the J gene TRBJ2-7; D not resolved. The germline V and J ends were trimmed by 5 bases and 2 bases, with 19 bases remaining between them. Germline lookup yields CDR1 MNHGY and CDR2 SVAAGI. The CDR3 sequence is 16 residues long. The CDR3 is CASSAHLQALPYEQYF. The CDR3 DNA follows: TGTGCCAGCAGTGCCCACTTGCAGGCCCTGCCCTACGAGCAGTACTTC.

The J gene is TRBJ1-6, the V gene TRBV19, with 7 bases fitting TRBD1. CDR3 length: 14 residues. Trimming at V came to 6 bases and at J to 8 bases, leaving 7 bases not matched to a gene. Germline lookup yields CDR1 LNHDA and CDR2 SQIVND (reference sequence). The CDR3 DNA reads TGTGCCAGTAGCAGCCAGGGGGTACATTCACCCCTCCACTTT. This gives the protein CASSSQGVHSPLHF.

This clone is a singleton in its sample. V is TRBV7-6 and J is TRBJ2-7, with TRBD2 identical over 9 bases. There are 15 residues in the CDR3. Trimming removed 5 bases from V and 5 bases from J; junction bases left unmatched: 10. Germline assignment: CDR1 SGHVS and CDR2 FNYEAQ. For the CDR3, the DNA is TGTGCCAGCAGCCCCTTAGCGGGAGCAAGAGACGAGCAGTACTTC. Translating gives CASSPLAGARDEQYF.

This clone was observed a handful of times. The chain joins TRBV7-6 to TRBJ2-2, with 9 bases identical to TRBD1. The length of the CDR3 is 15 residues. With V trimmed by 5 bases and J by 4 bases, 5 bases remained unmatched. Germline-derived CDR1 and CDR2 are SGHVS and FNYEAQ. CDR3 loop: CASSPGQGGTGELFF. The CDR3 nucleotides read TGTGCCAGCAGCCCGGGACAGGGAGGCACCGGGGAGCTGTTTTTT. Supplemented by reference TRBV7-6 and TRBJ2-2, the full variable domain reads GAGVSQSPRYKVTKRGQDVALRCDPISGHVSLYWYRQALGQGPEFLTYFNYEAQQDKSGLPNDRFSAERPEGSISTLTIQRTEQRDSAMYRCASSPGQGGTGELFFGEGSRLTVL.

This clone was counted a few times. This rearrangement joins TRBV7-2 to TRBJ2-7, with 7 bases identical to TRBD1. The germline CDR1 and CDR2 sequences are SGHTA and FQGNSA. The CDR3 extends over 15 amino acids. V lost 5 bases, J lost 2 bases, and 9 bases stayed unmatched. The DNA of the CDR3 is TGTGCCAGCAGCATGAGTCCGGACAGGACCTACGAGCAGTACTTC. It specifies CASSMSPDRTYEQYF.

The V and J genes are TRBV28 and TRBJ2-7; TRBD1 agrees at 8 bases. With V trimmed by 6 bases and J by 1 base, 2 bases remained unmatched. The CDR3 is 13 amino acids. Germline V lookup: CDR1 MDHEN, CDR2 SYDVKM. CDR3 DNA sequence: TGTGCCAGCAGCAGACAGGGGTCCTACGAGCAGTACTTC. Its protein product is CASSRQGSYEQYF.

The chain employs TRBV7-2 and TRBJ2-7; TRBD2 matches at 9 bases. With 0 bases clipped from V and 0 bases from J, the junction kept 3 bases outside the gene matches. The CDR3 length is 16 residues. In germline, CDR1 is SGHTA, CDR2 FQGNSA. As DNA, the CDR3 is TGTGCCAGCAGCTTAGCCCCTAGCGGGGCCTCCTACGAGCAGTACTTC. Translation: CASSLAPSGASYEQYF. Drawing the rest from reference TRBV7-2 and TRBJ2-7, the complete variable domain is GAGVSQSPSNKVTEKGKDVELRCDPISGHTALYWYRQSLGQGLEFLIYFQGNSAPDKSGLPSDRFSAERTGGSVSTLTIQRTQQEDSAVYLCASSLAPSGASYEQYFGPGTRLTVT.

This clone appeared a single time. The germline gene is not matched at one end of the junction; a read error may be the cause. This chain uses TRBV7-7 with TRBJ2-1; tentatively, D is TRBD1 (5 bases). The germline V gene encodes CDR1 SSHAT and CDR2 FNYEAQ (reference sequence). The CDR3 has 15 amino acids. Here the CDR3 reads CASSPGNSMDNEQFF. The CDR3 DNA reads TGTGCTAGCAGCCCAGGGAATTCTATGGACAATGAGCAGTTCTTC.

This chain connects TRBV19 to TRBJ2-3; 12 nucleotides line up with TRBD2. V dropped 5 bases and J dropped 6; count of bases not matched to a gene: 15. CDR1 LNHDA and CDR2 SQIVND come from the germline V gene (reference sequence). This CDR3 is built from 18 residues. CDR3 amino acids: CASSRPLTSGSSGDTQYF. CDR3 in DNA: TGTGCCAGTAGTCGCCCATTGACTAGCGGGAGTTCGGGGGATACGCAGTATTTT.